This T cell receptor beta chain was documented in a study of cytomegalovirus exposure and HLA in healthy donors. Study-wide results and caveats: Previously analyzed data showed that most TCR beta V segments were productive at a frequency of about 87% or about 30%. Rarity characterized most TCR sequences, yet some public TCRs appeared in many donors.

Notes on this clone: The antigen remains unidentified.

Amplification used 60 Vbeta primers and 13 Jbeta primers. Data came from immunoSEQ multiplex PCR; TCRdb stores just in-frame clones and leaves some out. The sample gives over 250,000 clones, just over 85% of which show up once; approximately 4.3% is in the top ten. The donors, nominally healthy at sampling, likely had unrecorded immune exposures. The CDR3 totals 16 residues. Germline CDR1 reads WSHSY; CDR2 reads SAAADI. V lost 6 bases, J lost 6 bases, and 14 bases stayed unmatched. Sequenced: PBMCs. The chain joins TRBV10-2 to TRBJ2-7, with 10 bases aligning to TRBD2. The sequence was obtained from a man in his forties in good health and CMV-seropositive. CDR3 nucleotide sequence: TGCGCCAGCAGGGACAGGGCTAGCGGGAGTAGGAGCGAGCAGTACTTC. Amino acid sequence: CASRDRASGSRSEQYF.